Listed below are T cell receptor beta chains from one sample, sequenced in a study of blood T cells in healthy people across ages. TCRdb reanalysed the 5' RACE reads using MiXCR and keeps one entry per CDR3 protein. The data contain some 1.4 million distinct CDR3 sequences, 35% to 45% of them seen just once; the ten biggest clones take up roughly 7.9%. The sample consisted of blood. These receptors all come from a woman between 18 and 29 years old in good health. Each CDR3 is given with its conserved first and last residue. The D gene is left open where the match is weak.

d_gene,v_gene,len,j_gene,CDR3aa
TRBD1,TRBV7-6,16,TRBJ2-2,CASSLRQGAGTGELFF
.,TRBV10-3,13,TRBJ1-2,CAISRPGDYGYTF
.,TRBV5-1,13,TRBJ2-7,CASSLAVSYEQYF
.,TRBV21-1,16,TRBJ2-5,CASSTSGTSMGETQYF
TRBD2,TRBV7-2,16,TRBJ2-2,CASSLPGKAGAGELFF
TRBD2,TRBV6-5,18,TRBJ2-5,CASSYSGRDYTYQETQYF
.,TRBV4-1,16,TRBJ1-2,CASSQEGGPTVTGYTF
.,TRBV29-1,11,TRBJ1-1,CSVRGNSEAFF
TRBD2,TRBV28,15,TRBJ2-1,CASLLAGKKYNEQFF
.,TRBV25-1,12,TRBJ1-2,CASSDEGYGYTF
TRBD1,TRBV3-1,17,TRBJ2-3,CASSQGEGTAIPRTQYF
.,TRBV30,14,TRBJ2-1,CACKLGQAYNEQFF
.,TRBV2,16,TRBJ1-5,CASTPGPISSNQPQHF
TRBD1,TRBV7-9,16,TRBJ2-3,CASSPGQGASTDTRYF
TRBD1,TRBV28,14,TRBJ2-5,CASSLLQGAREQYF
.,TRBV21-1,17,TRBJ2-3,CASSGVVPKDGTDTQYF
.,TRBV20-1,12,TRBJ1-2,CSARPGYNGYTF
.,TRBV12-3/TRBV12-4,17,TRBJ1-1,CASSFLVGGGQDTEAFF
TRBD1,TRBV2,14,TRBJ1-5,CASSEVGTGRPQHF
.,TRBV24-1,16,TRBJ2-1,CATSDLIAASYNEQFF
.,TRBV5-1,15,TRBJ1-1,CASRAGTSWDTEAFF
TRBD1,TRBV9,15,TRBJ1-1,CASSATGAVNTEAFF
TRBD1,TRBV6-1,13,TRBJ1-2,CASSTGEGYGYTF
TRBD2,TRBV12-3/TRBV12-4,14,TRBJ2-7,CASSPTSGELEQYF
.,TRBV24-1,12,TRBJ2-5,CATSDSVETQYF
.,TRBV6-5,13,TRBJ1-5,CASSYTLNQPQHF
.,TRBV20-1,17,TRBJ1-2,CSAARSQRTAPNYGYTF
.,TRBV5-1,13,TRBJ1-4,CASREDGYGKLFF
.,TRBV10-3,15,TRBJ2-7,CAISEGPQSNYEQYF
.,TRBV12-3/TRBV12-4,15,TRBJ2-3,CASARIGSGTDTQYF
.,TRBV4-1,16,TRBJ2-1,CASSQDRQGSHNEQFF
TRBD2,TRBV9,13,TRBJ2-1,CASSVGASGEQFF
TRBD1,TRBV27,15,TRBJ2-1,CASLGIEQGWNEQFF
TRBD1,TRBV13,13,TRBJ2-7,CASSPDRALEQYF
.,TRBV10-3,19,TRBJ2-7,CAISPKNGVGQKKDYEQYF
.,TRBV7-9,15,TRBJ2-7,CASSSLGGTSLEQYF
TRBD1,TRBV30,13,.,CAWGGQGPHEQYF
.,TRBV9,14,TRBJ2-3,CASSPSQGTDTRYF
.,TRBV14,15,TRBJ1-2,CASSQDGPGNYGYTF
.,TRBV28,15,TRBJ1-4,CASSPLGGRNEKLFF
.,TRBV24-1,14,TRBJ2-1,CATSTRERQDEQFF
.,TRBV2,13,TRBJ2-5,CASSPMGTNEQYF
.,TRBV24-1,16,TRBJ2-1,CATSETGKGAYNEQFF
TRBD1,TRBV20-1,13,TRBJ2-7,CSAPGQISYEQYF
TRBD2,TRBV6-5,16,TRBJ2-1,CASSRGLAGLYNEQFF
TRBD1,TRBV24-1,16,TRBJ2-7,CATSDAAGTGSGEQYF
.,TRBV5-1,13,TRBJ1-1,CASNQQGDTEAFF
.,TRBV3-1,15,TRBJ1-3,CASSPPTSLRNTIYF
TRBD2,TRBV20-1,15,TRBJ2-7,CSARDLPAGRYEQYF
.,TRBV29-1,12,.,CSGGQLYNEQYF
.,TRBV12-3/TRBV12-4,11,TRBJ1-2,CASSTSGGYTF
TRBD1,TRBV18,16,TRBJ1-2,CASSPGQTATNYGYTF
.,TRBV29-1,11,TRBJ1-1,CSVVETVEAFF
TRBD2,TRBV28,16,TRBJ2-1,CASSNTSGRAENEQFF
.,TRBV29-1,12,TRBJ2-5,CSVASGQETRYF
.,TRBV18,11,TRBJ2-7,CASGGTDEQYF
TRBD1,TRBV29-1,13,TRBJ2-5,CSVAIGGRETQYF
.,TRBV14,15,.,CASSPRPGLVYEQYF
TRBD2,TRBV29-1,13,TRBJ2-2,CSVGGLATGELFF
TRBD1,TRBV9,17,TRBJ1-1,CASSGGAGTAMNTEAFF